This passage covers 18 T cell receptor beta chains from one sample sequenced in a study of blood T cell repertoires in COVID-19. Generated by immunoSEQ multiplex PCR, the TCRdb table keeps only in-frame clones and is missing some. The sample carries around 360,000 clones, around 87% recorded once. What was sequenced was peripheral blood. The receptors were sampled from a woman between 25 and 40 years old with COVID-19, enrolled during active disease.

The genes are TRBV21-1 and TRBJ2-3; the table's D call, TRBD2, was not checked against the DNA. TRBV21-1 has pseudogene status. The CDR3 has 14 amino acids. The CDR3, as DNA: TGTGCCAGCGTATTTGGAGGAGCATTCGATACGCAGTATTTT. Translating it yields CASVFGGAFDTQYF.

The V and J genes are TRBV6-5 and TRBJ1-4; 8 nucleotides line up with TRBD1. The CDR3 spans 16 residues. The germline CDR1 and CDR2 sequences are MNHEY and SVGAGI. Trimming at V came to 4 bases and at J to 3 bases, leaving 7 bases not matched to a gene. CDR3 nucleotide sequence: TGTGCCAGCAGTTTCCTAGGACAGGGACCTAATGAAAAACTGTTTTTT. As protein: CASSFLGQGPNEKLFF.

CDR3 nucleotides: TGTGCCAGCAGCCGACGGGAGCTTAGAAATGAGCAGTTCTTC. It is translated as CASSRRELRNEQFF. This chain uses TRBV3-1 (or the pseudogene TRBV3-2) with TRBJ2-1; perhaps TRBD2 as D (6 bases). Germline V lookup: CDR1 LGHDT, CDR2 YNNKEL (reference sequence). V was shortened by 4 bases and J by 7 bases, with 14 bases between the two germline ends. This CDR3 is 14 amino acids long.

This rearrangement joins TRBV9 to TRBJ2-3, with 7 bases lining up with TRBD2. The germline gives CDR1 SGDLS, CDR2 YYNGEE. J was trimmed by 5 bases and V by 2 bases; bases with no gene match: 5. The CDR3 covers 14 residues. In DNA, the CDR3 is TGTGCCAGCAGCGTGGGACTAAGTGGAGATACGCAGTATTTT. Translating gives CASSVGLSGDTQYF.

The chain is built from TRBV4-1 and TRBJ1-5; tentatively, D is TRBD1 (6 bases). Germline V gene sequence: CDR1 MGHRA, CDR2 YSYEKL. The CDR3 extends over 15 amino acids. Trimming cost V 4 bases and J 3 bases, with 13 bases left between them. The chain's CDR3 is CASSRMTGPNQPQHF. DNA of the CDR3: TGCGCCAGCAGCCGGATGACAGGACCCAATCAGCCCCAGCATTTT.

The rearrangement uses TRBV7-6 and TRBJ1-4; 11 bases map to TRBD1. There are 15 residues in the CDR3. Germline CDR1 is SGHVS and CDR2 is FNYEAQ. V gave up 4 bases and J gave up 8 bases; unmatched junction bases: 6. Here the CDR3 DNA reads TGTGCCAGCAGCTCCCGGACAGGGGGCGGAGAAAAACTGTTTTTT. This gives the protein CASSSRTGGGEKLFF. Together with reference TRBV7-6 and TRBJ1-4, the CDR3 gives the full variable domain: GAGVSQSPRYKVTKRGQDVALRCDPISGHVSLYWYRQALGQGPEFLTYFNYEAQQDKSGLPNDRFSAERPEGSISTLTIQRTEQRDSAMYRCASSSRTGGGEKLFFGSGTQLSVL.

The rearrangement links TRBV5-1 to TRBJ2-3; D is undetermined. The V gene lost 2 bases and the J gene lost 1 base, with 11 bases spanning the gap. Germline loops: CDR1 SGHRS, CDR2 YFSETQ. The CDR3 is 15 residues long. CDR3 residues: CASSLEKAGTDTQYF. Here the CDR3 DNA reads TGCGCCAGCAGCTTAGAGAAGGCGGGCACAGATACGCAGTATTTT.

The CDR3 coding sequence is TGTGCCAGCAGCCAAGATTACGGGAACACTGAAGCTTTCTTT. Translation: CASSQDYGNTEAFF. This sequence joins TRBV4-2 and TRBJ1-1; no definite D call. With 0 bases removed from V and 1 base from J, the gap between germline ends came to 6 bases. CDR1 is LGHNA, CDR2 YNFKEQ, per germline. The CDR3 has 14 residues.

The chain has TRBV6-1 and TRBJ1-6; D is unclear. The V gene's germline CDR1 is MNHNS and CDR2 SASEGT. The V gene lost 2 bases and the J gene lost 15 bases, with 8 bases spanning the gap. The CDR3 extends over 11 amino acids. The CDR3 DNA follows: TGTGCCAGCAGTGAATCCCCCTTCCTCCACTTT. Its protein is CASSESPFLHF.

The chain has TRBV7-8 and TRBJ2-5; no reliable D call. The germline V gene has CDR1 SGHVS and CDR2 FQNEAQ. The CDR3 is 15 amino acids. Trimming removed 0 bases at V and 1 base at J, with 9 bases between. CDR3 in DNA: TGTGCCAGCAGCTTAGCGCTGGGCATCCAAGAGACCCAGTACTTC. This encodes CASSLALGIQETQYF.

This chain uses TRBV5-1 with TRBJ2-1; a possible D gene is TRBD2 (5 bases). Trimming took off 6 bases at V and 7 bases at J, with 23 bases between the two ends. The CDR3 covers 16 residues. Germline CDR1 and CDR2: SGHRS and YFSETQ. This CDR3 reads CASISAQRRIRNEQFF. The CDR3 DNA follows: TGCGCCAGCATCTCAGCCCAGCGGCGAATAAGGAATGAGCAGTTCTTC.

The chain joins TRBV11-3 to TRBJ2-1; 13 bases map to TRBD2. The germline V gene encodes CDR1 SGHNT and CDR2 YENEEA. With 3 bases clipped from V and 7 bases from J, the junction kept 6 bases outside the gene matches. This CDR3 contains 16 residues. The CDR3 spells CASSFGLAGAGNEQFF. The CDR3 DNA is TGTGCCAGCAGCTTTGGACTAGCGGGAGCTGGGAATGAGCAGTTCTTC.

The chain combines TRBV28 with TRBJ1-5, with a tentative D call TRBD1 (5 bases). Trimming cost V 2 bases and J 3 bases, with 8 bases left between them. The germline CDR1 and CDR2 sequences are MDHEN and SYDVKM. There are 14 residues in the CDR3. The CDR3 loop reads CASSLGGFNQPQHF. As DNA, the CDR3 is TGTGCCAGCAGTTTAGGGGGGTTCAATCAGCCCCAGCATTTT.

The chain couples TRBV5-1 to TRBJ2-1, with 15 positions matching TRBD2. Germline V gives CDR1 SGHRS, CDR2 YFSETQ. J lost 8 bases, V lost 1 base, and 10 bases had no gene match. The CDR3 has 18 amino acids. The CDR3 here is CASSLRSWTSGRADEQFF. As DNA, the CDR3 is TGCGCCAGCAGCTTGAGGTCCTGGACTAGCGGGAGGGCGGATGAGCAGTTCTTC.

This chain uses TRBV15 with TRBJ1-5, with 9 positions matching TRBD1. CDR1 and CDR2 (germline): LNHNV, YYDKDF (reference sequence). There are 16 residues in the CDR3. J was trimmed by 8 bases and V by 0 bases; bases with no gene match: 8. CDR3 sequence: CATSRDRGTGLEPQHF. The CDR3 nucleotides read TGTGCCACCAGCAGAGATCGGGGGACAGGGTTAGAGCCCCAGCATTTT.

CDR3 loop: CASSVGGSIDTQYF. DNA for the CDR3: TGTGCCAGCAGTGTAGGCGGGAGTATAGATACGCAGTATTTT. The chain recombines TRBV2 with TRBJ2-3; TRBD2 matches at 7 bases. The germline gives CDR1 SNHLY, CDR2 FYNNEI. V shed 4 bases, J shed 5 bases, and the junction held 6 bases outside the gene matches. CDR3 length equals 14 residues.

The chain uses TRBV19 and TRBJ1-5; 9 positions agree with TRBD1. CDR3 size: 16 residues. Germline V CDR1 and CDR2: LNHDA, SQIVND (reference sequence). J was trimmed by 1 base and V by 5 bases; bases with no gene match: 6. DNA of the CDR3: TGTGCCAGTAGTTATCGGGACAGGGAAAGCAATCAGCCCCAGCATTTT. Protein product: CASSYRDRESNQPQHF.

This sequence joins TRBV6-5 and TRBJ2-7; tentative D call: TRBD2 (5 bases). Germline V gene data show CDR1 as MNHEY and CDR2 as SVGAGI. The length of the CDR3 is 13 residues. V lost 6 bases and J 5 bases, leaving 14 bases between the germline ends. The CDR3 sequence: CASSPSSFNEQYF. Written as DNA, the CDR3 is TGTGCCAGCAGCCCCTCTAGCTTTAACGAGCAGTACTTC.